The rows below give T cell receptor beta chains drawn from one sample of a study of a mutant IDH1 vaccine in newly diagnosed glioma. Some clones are missing from TCRdb's copy, which holds only in-frame ones; the method was immunoSEQ multiplex PCR. The sample yields around 50,000 clones, 65% to 85% seen once. Their specific antigens are unknown. The sequencing here drew on PBMCs, taken from a glioma patient whose treatment included an IDH1 peptide vaccine. Receptors were obtained from a woman aged 30 to 39 with glioma. Some clones in this sample may be carry-over from other donors' samples. CDR3s include the opening cysteine and the closing phenylalanine or tryptophan. Each record gives: V gene, J gene, D gene, clone size, CDR3 protein, CDR3 DNA. D genes are given only for firm matches. Expanded clones get a size class; other rows say once, few or many, or leave the size out.

TRBV28	TRBJ2-7	TRBD1	once	CASSSGTGGYEQYF	TGTGCCAGCAGTTCCGGGACAGGGGGCTACGAGCAGTACTTC
TRBV29-1	TRBJ1-5	TRBD1	medium-sized	CSVAGTGDLHQPQHF	TGCAGCGTTGCCGGGACAGGGGACCTACATCAGCCCCAGCATTTT
TRBV11-2	TRBJ1-1	-	-	CASSSNRGTEAFF	TGTGCCAGCAGCTCCAACCGCGGCACTGAAGCTTTCTTT
TRBV19	TRBJ1-1	TRBD1	-	CASSTAGTGLSEAFF	TGTGCCAGTAGTACTGCCGGGACAGGGTTGTCTGAAGCTTTCTTT
TRBV28	TRBJ2-6	-	-	CASSLAGFGANVLTF	TGTGCCAGCAGTTTGGCAGGGTTCGGGGCCAACGTCCTGACTTTC
TRBV10-3	TRBJ1-5	-	-	CAISESQGQGQPQHF	TGTGCCATCAGTGAGAGTCAGGGTCAAGGTCAGCCCCAGCATTTT
TRBV19	TRBJ2-3	TRBD2	-	CASSTGLAGTDTQYF	TGTGCCAGTAGTACCGGACTAGCGGGCACAGATACGCAGTATTTT
TRBV19	TRBJ2-7	-	-	CASKEGRDYEQYF	TGTGCCAGTAAAGAGGGGCGGGACTACGAGCAGTACTTC
TRBV30	TRBJ2-1	-	-	CAWSAGTPANNEQFF	TGTGCCTGGAGTGCCGGGACCCCGGCCAACAATGAGCAGTTCTTC
TRBV29-1	TRBJ2-7	-	-	CSVTPGQPYEQYF	TGCAGCGTTACCCCGGGACAACCCTACGAGCAGTACTTC
TRBV7-8	TRBJ1-4	-	-	CASSLMRGRGEKLFF	TGTGCCAGCAGCTTAATGAGGGGCCGGGGGGAAAAACTGTTTTTT
TRBV10-2	TRBJ1-5	-	-	CASSEKGNQPQHF	TGCGCCAGCAGTGAGAAAGGCAATCAGCCCCAGCATTTT
TRBV15	TRBJ1-4	-	-	CATSRDQNEKLFF	TGTGCCACCAGCAGGGACCAAAATGAAAAACTGTTTTTT
TRBV11-2	TRBJ2-7	-	-	CASSLGGGATYEQYF	TGTGCCAGCAGCTTAGGGGGAGGTGCTACCTACGAGCAGTACTTC